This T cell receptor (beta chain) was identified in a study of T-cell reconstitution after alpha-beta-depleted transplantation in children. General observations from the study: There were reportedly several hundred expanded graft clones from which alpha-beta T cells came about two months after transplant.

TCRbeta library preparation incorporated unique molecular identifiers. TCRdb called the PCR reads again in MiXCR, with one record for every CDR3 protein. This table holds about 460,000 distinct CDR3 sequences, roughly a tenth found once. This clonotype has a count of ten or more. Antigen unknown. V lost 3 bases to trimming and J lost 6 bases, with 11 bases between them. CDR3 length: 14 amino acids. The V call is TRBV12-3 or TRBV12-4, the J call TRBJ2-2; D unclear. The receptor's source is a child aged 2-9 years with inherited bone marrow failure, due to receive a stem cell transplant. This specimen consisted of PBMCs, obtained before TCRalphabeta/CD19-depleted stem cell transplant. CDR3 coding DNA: TGTGCCAGCAGTTTTCTAGGCTCGGCCGGGGAGCTGTTTTTT. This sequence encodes CASSFLGSAGELFF.